Listed below are T cell receptor beta chains from one sample, sequenced in a study of T cells in Graves' hyperthyroidism and ophthalmopathy. MiXCR, run by TCRdb on the multiplex PCR reads, gives a single entry per CDR3 protein. The sample lists approximately 370,000 distinct CDR3 sequences; about 15% were seen once. Source material: blood. These receptors were obtained from a woman younger than 45 with Graves' hyperthyroidism. Each CDR3 is given without its conserved first and last residue.

>TRBV14|TRBJ2-2
ASSQFQTGELF
>TRBV10-3|TRBJ2-7
ASQQRELFYEQY
>TRBV7-9|TRBJ2-7
ASSLGRSSYEQY
>TRBV2|TRBJ2-5
ASKTLAGGGETQY
>TRBV5-1|TRBJ2-3
ASSLNVGVGTDTQY
>TRBV9|TRBJ2-7
ASSPDLKGYEQY
>TRBV7-9|TRBJ2-1
ASSFRFRLAYNEQF
>TRBV6-1|TRBJ2-7
ASSLASSDYEQY
>TRBV15|TRBJ2-3
ATSRDRYRGATDTQY
>TRBV29-1|TRBJ2-1
SALAGGLGNEQF
>TRBV24-1|TRBJ2-3
ATSGGTGGFPSTDTQY
>TRBV28|TRBJ1-1
ASSLLNSNTEAF
>TRBV20-1|TRBJ1-3
SAPDGHSGNTIY
>TRBV20-1|TRBJ1-2
SAHHQGYT
>TRBV4-1|TRBJ1-5
ASSQVEGNQPQH
>TRBV10-1|TRBJ2-2
ASSGGADTNTGELF
>TRBV6-2/TRBV6-3|TRBJ2-1
ASRGDFSYNEQF
>TRBV28|TRBJ2-1
ASSLRLAGGVYNEQF
>TRBV24-1|TRBJ2-1
ATSEPTGHNEQF
>TRBV7-9|TRBJ2-3
ASSQDRPASGKTDTQY
>TRBV6-1|TRBJ2-1
ASSAGLARNEQF
>TRBV9|TRBJ2-7
ASSVGGMVLRDEQY
>TRBV20-1|TRBJ2-2
SARDAGTVNTGELF
>TRBV29-1|TRBJ1-4
SVTGTGDEKLF
>TRBV27|TRBJ2-7
ASRKRAAAPYEQY
>TRBV7-2|TRBJ2-7
ASSLEVGFYSYEQY
>TRBV9|TRBJ1-2
ASSGETPAHYGYT
>TRBV2|TRBJ1-3
ASRLDISGNTIY
>TRBV3-1|TRBJ2-3
ASSPSRTDTQY
>TRBV20-1|TRBJ2-1
SARDVRLPYNEQF
>TRBV12-3/TRBV12-4|TRBJ1-1
ASSFRSTGAAF
>TRBV6-1|TRBJ2-1
ASRPTSGSNNEQF